Sequencing of this T cell receptor beta chain was carried out in a study of cytomegalovirus exposure and HLA in healthy donors (dated by TCRdb to about 2017). Some background on the complete study: In an earlier analysis of 550 to 750 of the donors, 250 to 300 Gb of sequence data and about 110 million unique TCR beta sequences from 150 million to 200 million T cells were reported. Roughly 300 gigabases of sequencing data and some 85 million unique TCR sequences were included in an early release covering about 700 HLA-typed donors. Among the roughly 410 genotyped donors, around 81% belonged to the genetic ancestry cluster associated with self-reported Caucasian donors. The study aimed to test whether cataloging public T cell receptors could reveal signatures of past pathogen exposure. The study profiled the T cell repertoires of under 700 subjects by immunosequencing and related them to cytomegalovirus serostatus. Besides the first cohort of roughly 660 subjects, a separate validation cohort made up of 120 or so different subjects was used. High-throughput TCR immunosequencing, statistical association of individual TCRs with disease status, and machine learning were combined to predict cytomegalovirus infection status. In a later analysis, previously published TCR beta repertoires from some 640 donors were re-analyzed and high-resolution HLA genotyping was added so that TCR occurrence patterns could be studied. Rather than drawing on any new phenotypic data, the later analysis identified candidate immune exposures from TCR beta sequences and the way those sequences occurred across donors. In an earlier analysis of more than 550 of the donors, high-throughput TCR beta sequencing was used to judge whether each TCR beta V gene segment behaved as functional or pseudogenic. Donor age, sex, ethnicity and CMV serostatus were compiled alongside the repertoire data. A later genetic analysis used genome-wide SNP genotypes for 398 of the 666 donors, treating that subset as a discovery cohort. All discovery cohort repertoires had been generated using a single sequencing platform. Both class I and class II loci were covered by HLA typing, at four-digit resolution. Typing coverage differed by locus: A, B, C, DRB1 and DQB1 were typed in roughly 620-630 donors, DQA1 in 522, DPA1 in 600 to 610, and DPB1 in around 440. A handful of DR-DQ haplotypes were handled as single units for association and clustering because linkage in the cohort was strong. On average, about 240,000 unique TCR beta nucleotide sequences were sequenced per donor among 350 to 400 genotyped donors of the cohort, with roughly 18% of those sequences being non-productive.

The CDR3 holds 14 amino acids from the cysteine to the phenylalanine. Of all the DNA, just the CDR3 is kept, 42 bases in frame from base 1. Clipping removes 3 bases from V and 6 bases from J, with 9 as the unmatched junction base count. In the germline V gene, CDR1 corresponds to SGDLS and CDR2 to YYNGEE. The cohort consisted of 650 to 700 healthy bone marrow donors. All cohort members were sampled while nominally healthy, although unrecorded immune exposures were likely present. The donor was CMV seropositive and belonged to the group of about 290 seropositive cohort members. A peripheral blood sample was provided by each donor, and peripheral blood mononuclear cells were used for TCR beta sequencing. Genomic DNA was extracted from the blood cell samples with the Qiagen DNeasy Blood Extraction Kit. Here is what the overall study found, with its caveats: Specific HLA alleles were associated with 15,000 to 20,000 TCR beta sequences at a false discovery rate of 0.05 in a later analysis. The 87-base-pair reads could not distinguish some IMGT-functional V segments, including TRBV6-2 and TRBV6-3, so those segments were excluded. Several of the top co-occurrence clusters appeared to be linked to parvovirus B19, influenza, CMV and Epstein-Barr virus, according to a later analysis. In vitro tests confirmed that a few of the cytomegalovirus-associated TCR beta chains recognize cytomegalovirus antigens. A further reported finding was that TCR beta sequences accurately predicted the HLA-A and HLA-B alleles for most subjects in the first cohort. The classifier was reported to diagnose cytomegalovirus status with high specificity and sensitivity in both the original cohort and the validation cohort. An earlier analysis of 450 to 750 of the donors showed that most TCR beta V segments appeared in productive rearrangements either about 90% or about 30% of the time, which broadly matched IMGT annotations. Because counts were too low, fewer than 20 rarely observed V segments, including chromosome 9 orphons, were excluded from the earlier analysis of 500 to 700 of the donors. Correlated functional status among segregating V segments might be attributable to linkage disequilibrium, but an unknown experimental factor could not be ruled out. A later analysis found that most CMV-associated TCR beta chains appeared HLA-restricted, with HLA associations seemingly driven largely by CMV exposure. The cohort was sequenced for TCR beta chains only, and without alpha or paired-chain data the features that could be detected were limited. A total of some 180 TCR beta chains were listed by the study as associated with cytomegalovirus. In a later genetic analysis, a missense DCLRE1C variant was associated with V-gene and J-gene trimming of TCR beta chains, and the association was replicated in an independent cohort. It was suggested by the authors that the approach could potentially be generalized to other disease states and immunological phenotypes. The only immune exposure information available for the cohort was CMV serostatus. In a later genetic analysis, fewer N-insertions in productive TCRs were reported among donors in an Asian-associated ancestry cluster than the 666-donor mean. Strong co-occurrence of HLA alleles, especially DR and DQ, made assigning TCR associations to individual alleles difficult. Compared with equally common non-associated chains, HLA-associated TCR beta chains in a later analysis were more clonally expanded and had lower generation probabilities. According to a later analysis, TCR association rates differed among HLA loci, with DRB1 alleles showing the most associated TCRs and HLA-C alleles showing the fewest. HLA typing was unavailable for some donors at each locus, so association tests used only the typed subset. Presence/absence analyses assumed roughly uniform sequencing depth across donors, an assumption that may not hold. While some public TCRs were present in many individuals, most TCR sequences turned up only very rarely across donors. The sequencing pipeline was judged likely to have produced a cluster of highly shared sequence variants as a technical artifact.

In its sample, this clone was seen once. This clone's antigen is unknown. It has no much larger one-base neighbor in the sample; base qualities were not kept. The library was produced with the immunoSEQ multiplex PCR assay. For the multiplex PCR, a mixture combining 60 forward primers for TCR Vbeta segments and 13 reverse primers for TCR Jbeta segments was used. Amplification of the CDR3 region of rearranged TCR beta genes was performed with a multiplex PCR assay on genomic DNA. On the Illumina HiSeq System, the amplified TCR beta libraries were sequenced as 87-base-pair reads. The authors' analysis ran thus. In a later analysis, tens of millions of unique TCR beta chains were counted across the 666 repertoires, and approximately 11 million of these chains were shared by at least two donors. A nearest-neighbor algorithm error-corrected the raw reads and collapsed the reads into unique sequences, merging closely related sequences to remove PCR and sequencing errors. To assign V, D and J gene segments, CDR3 sequences were aligned to IMGT reference sequences. For a sequence to be retained, a match of at least six nucleotides was required to both a V gene segment and a J gene segment. A rearrangement was called productive if the CDR3 had no stop codons and remained in frame with V and J, and every other rearrangement was called non-productive. CDR3 was defined according to IMGT convention as the region running from the second conserved V-encoded cysteine to the conserved J-encoded phenylalanine. The earlier analysis of 500 to 650 of the donors excluded any sequence lacking an unambiguous match to a single V gene segment. In an earlier analysis of approximately 610 of the donors, V segments were called functional above 56.7% productive rearrangements and were called segregating when the between-donor standard deviation exceeded 5%. To diagnose cytomegalovirus status from the catalog of TCR beta chain sequences, a statistical classification framework was built. V and J gene assignment, in a later analysis, came from comparing TCR nucleotide sequences with IMGT/GENE-DB human TR gene sequences. The TCRdist pipeline was used in a later analysis to assign CDR3 sequences and most-parsimonious VDJ recombination scenarios. A later analysis defined each TCR beta chain by its CDR3 amino acid sequence plus V-gene family, and excluded reads lacking a unique V-gene family. As a way to deal with suspected cross-contamination and a sequencing artifact, a later analysis dropped 450 to 600 nucleotide sequences that were highly shared and had low generation probability. In a later analysis, a clonal expansion index for each public chain was calculated from normalized within-repertoire ranks of inferred template counts. A later analysis computed generation probabilities with a VDJ recombination model fitted to out-of-frame rearrangements, and checked the results against IGoR. A later analysis scored TCR-TCR, TCR-HLA and TCR-CMV co-occurrence with hypergeometric tests, applying a repertoire-size bias correction to TCR pairs. To estimate false discovery rates, a later analysis permuted the HLA or CMV assignments 20 times. In a later analysis, co-occurring TCRs were grouped with DBSCAN, and TCRdist sequence similarity was added when clustering was performed within HLA-allele-positive subsets. For co-occurrence clustering, repertoires with fewer than 30,000 or more than 120,000 public chains were excluded, along with four or five repertoires with anomalous nucleotide sharing. TCRdb mirrors the immuneACCESS table, restricted to in-frame sequences. Some clones are absent from its copies; in checked studies, under half trace to an unresolved V gene, and the reason for the others is unknown. V and J calls and clone size follow that table, whereas D and trimming were derived from the DNA. The table for this sample lists some 140,000 clones; about 81% of them were counted only once. The ten biggest clones cover roughly 7.7% of the sample.

The source is a woman aged 50 to 60 in good health and CMV-seropositive. The V and J genes are TRBV9 and TRBJ2-7; 7 middle bases align to TRBD2. Source material: PBMCs. The nucleotide sequence is TGTGCCAGCAGCGGGGGGGGAGGGAGGGGCGAGCAGTACTTC. Protein translation: CASSGGGGRGEQYF.